This TCR beta chain was recovered during a study of graft-versus-host responses after intestinal transplantation. The overall study: Recipients obtained multivisceral, liver-intestinal, or isolated intestinal transplants. Each recipient received anti-thymocyte globulin induction, then tacrolimus and steroids for approximately three years.

Study-level points and caveats: Recipient marrow held GvH clones, some first seen in ileum or blood.

With regard to this clone: Antigen: not known. One end of the junction is discordant with germline, which a read error may explain.

The V gene's germline CDR1 is SSHAT and CDR2 FNYEAQ (reference sequence). CDR3 length: 15 amino acids. This table comes from immunoSEQ multiplex PCR, and its TCRdb copy is limited to in-frame clones, with some not included. Of about 150,000 clones listed, nearly 95% are singletons. The sequence was obtained from a human donor who received an intestinal transplant. This rearrangement joins TRBV7-7 to TRBJ2-3, with D possibly being TRBD1 or TRBD2 (5 bases each). The input for sequencing was unstimulated CD4+ T cells sorted from spleen or lymph node cells, taken before intestinal transplant. The CDR3 loop is CASSLLPTGLDTQYF. The CDR3 region has the DNA TGTGCTAGCAGCTTGCTGCCTACAGGACTGGATACGCAGTATTTT.